One sample yielded the 22 T cell receptor beta chains listed below, sequenced in a study of blood T cell repertoires in COVID-19. TCRdb's table, derived via immunoSEQ multiplex PCR, lists solely in-frame clones and lacks some. The sample shows about 110,000 clones, 60% to 85% of them seen only once. The sequencing sample was made of peripheral blood. These TCRs come from a human donor in a cohort sampled during active or convalescent COVID-19.

The gene calls are TRBV4-3 and TRBJ1-2; D gene ambiguous. This CDR3 comprises 15 residues. With 0 bases removed from V and 0 bases from J, the gap between germline ends came to 8 bases. The germline V gene has CDR1 LGHNA and CDR2 YSLEER. CDR3 in amino acids: CASSQDRKANYGYTF. CDR3 in DNA: TGCGCCAGCAGCCAAGACAGGAAGGCTAACTATGGCTACACCTTC.

The chain joins TRBV3-1 (or the pseudogene TRBV3-2) to TRBJ2-7; 9 positions agree with TRBD2. The CDR3 loop spans 15 amino acids. Per germline, CDR1 LGHDT and CDR2 YNNKEL (reference sequence). With V trimmed by 4 bases and J by 0 bases, 4 bases remained unmatched. The CDR3 reads CASSLRLAASYEQYF. The CDR3 DNA reads as TGTGCCAGCAGCCTACGACTAGCGGCCTCCTACGAGCAGTACTTC.

The chain couples TRBV7-9 to TRBJ2-7; the D gene is possibly TRBD1 (6 bases). V shed 0 bases and J shed 4 bases, with 13 bases lying between them. The germline CDR1 and CDR2 sequences are SEHNR and FQNEAQ (reference sequence). This CDR3 contains 15 residues. The CDR3 DNA follows: TGTGCCAGCAGCTTAGCGCAGGGGCGCGGTTACGAGCAGTACTTC. Protein: CASSLAQGRGYEQYF.

The table lists this clone with a few counts. The CDR3 bases are TGCGCCAGCAGCCCCTGGACTAGCGGGAGGCAGTACTTC. This codes for CASSPWTSGRQYF. V and J are TRBV5-1 and TRBJ2-7; 13 nucleotides align to TRBD2. Germline CDR1 reads SGHRS; CDR2 reads YFSETQ. The CDR3 runs to 13 residues. Losses at the gene ends were 4 bases for V and 9 bases for J; bases not matched to a gene: 4.

This chain links TRBV10-1 with TRBJ1-1; 10 bases agree with TRBD1. CDR1 WNHNN and CDR2 SYGVQD come from the germline V gene (reference sequence). The V gene end was trimmed by 6 bases and the J gene end by 5 bases; junction bases not matched to a gene: 15. This CDR3 has 17 residues. Here the CDR3 reads CASSTTGTGASGTEAFF. In DNA, the CDR3 is TGCGCCAGCAGCACCACCGGGACAGGGGCAAGTGGTACTGAAGCTTTCTTT.

The rearrangement links TRBV19 to TRBJ2-7, with 9 bases aligning to TRBD1. V was pared by 6 bases and J by 2 bases, with 2 bases of the junction left unmatched. The germline CDR1 and CDR2 sequences are LNHDA and SQIVND (reference sequence). This CDR3 region has 13 residues. The CDR3 is CASRDRGAYEQYF. The CDR3 bases are TGTGCCAGTAGGGACAGGGGCGCCTACGAGCAGTACTTC. Variable domain in full (rest from reference TRBV19 and TRBJ2-7): DGGITQSPKYLFRKEGQNVTLSCEQNLNHDAMYWYRQDPGQGLRLIYYSQIVNDFQKGDIAEGYSVSREKKESFPLTVTSAQKNPTAFYLCASRDRGAYEQYFGPGTRLTVT.

The rearrangement uses TRBV22-1 and TRBJ1-1. TRBV22-1 constitutes a pseudogene. CDR3 length equals 14 residues. In DNA, the CDR3 is TGTTCTGGGAGCGCACCGGTGGTTAACACTGAAGCTTTCTTT. Translating gives CSGSAPVVNTEAFF.

The sample holds a few counts of this clone. The rearrangement joins TRBV3-1 (or the pseudogene TRBV3-2) to TRBJ2-7; maybe TRBD2 (6 bases). V dropped 2 bases and J dropped 2 bases, with 7 bases sitting between them. Germline V lookup: CDR1 LGHDT, CDR2 YNNKEL (reference sequence). The CDR3 runs 13 residues. CDR3 protein: CASSQRGTYEQYF. The CDR3 nucleotides are TGTGCCAGCAGCCAACGGGGGACCTACGAGCAGTACTTC.

The genes are TRBV19 and TRBJ2-5; the D gene is possibly TRBD2 (6 bases). The CDR3 is 16 residues long. Trimming removed 0 bases from V and 2 bases from J, with 13 bases in between. Per the germline V gene, CDR1 is LNHDA and CDR2 is SQIVND (reference sequence). The CDR3 here is CASSIDRGIGQETQYF. The CDR3 DNA reads TGTGCCAGTAGTATAGATCGCGGGATTGGGCAAGAGACCCAGTACTTC.

This clone was observed once. The chain recombines TRBV7-9 with TRBJ1-1; 7 bases map to TRBD1. Trimming at V came to 2 bases and at J to 2 bases, leaving 8 bases not matched to a gene. The germline V gene encodes CDR1 SEHNR and CDR2 FQNEAQ (reference sequence). The CDR3 consists of 16 residues. CDR3 sequence reads: CASSLLGTGENTEAFF. The CDR3 DNA is TGTGCCAGCAGCTTATTAGGAACAGGGGAAAACACTGAAGCTTTCTTT.

The chain couples TRBV29-1 to TRBJ2-7; D might be TRBD1 (5 bases). The CDR3 covers 12 residues. The V end lost 1 base, the J end lost 4 bases, and 8 bases lay between the germline ends. Germline V gene sequence: CDR1 SQVTM, CDR2 ANQGSEA. CDR3 in amino acids: CSVEGRQYEQYF. CDR3 DNA sequence: TGCAGCGTTGAAGGAAGACAGTACGAGCAGTACTTC.

Here the CDR3 DNA reads TGTGCCAGCAGAAACAGGGGCACCTATGGCTACACCTTC. Residues: CASRNRGTYGYTF. The chain couples TRBV6-5 to TRBJ1-2; 7 nucleotides line up with TRBD1. CDR1 and CDR2 (germline): MNHEY, SVGAGI. CDR3 length: 13 amino acids. With V trimmed by 6 bases and J by 4 bases, 5 bases remained unmatched.

The chain joins TRBV10-3 to TRBJ1-5; D is unclear. Germline CDR1 ENHRY, CDR2 SYGVKD. V lost 4 bases to trimming and J lost 7 bases, with 8 bases between them. CDR3 length: 12 residues. DNA for the CDR3: TGTGCCATCAGTGCCGGCGGACAGCCCCAGCATTTT. It yields the protein CAISAGGQPQHF.

The V and J genes are TRBV11-1 and TRBJ2-3; 7 nucleotides match TRBD1. The CDR3 extends over 16 amino acids. Trimming took 5 bases from V and 2 from J; bases not matched to a gene: 10. Germline values: CDR1 SGHAT, CDR2 FQDESV (reference sequence). CDR3 loop: CASSPRRDRFTDTQYF. The DNA of the CDR3 is TGTGCCAGCAGCCCTCGAAGGGACAGATTCACAGATACGCAGTATTTT. Looking up the rest from reference TRBV11-1 and TRBJ2-3 gives the full variable domain: EAEVAQSPRYKITEKSQAVAFWCDPISGHATLYWYRQILGQGPELLVQFQDESVVDDSQLPKDRFSAERLKGVDSTLKIQPAELGDSAMYLCASSPRRDRFTDTQYFGPGTRLTVL.

The J gene is TRBJ1-2, the V gene TRBV28; the D is unclear. Germline lookup yields CDR1 MDHEN and CDR2 SYDVKM. The CDR3 totals 12 residues. Trimming removed 2 bases from V and 6 bases from J, with 7 bases in between. The CDR3 DNA reads TGTGCCAGCAGTTTACAGGTTCATGGCTACACCTTC. This encodes CASSLQVHGYTF.

The rearrangement links TRBV5-1 to TRBJ2-3; 7 nucleotides match TRBD1. The germline V gene has CDR1 SGHRS and CDR2 YFSETQ. With 3 bases clipped from V and 4 bases from J, the junction kept 11 bases outside the gene matches. The CDR3 length is 16 residues. CDR3 amino acids: CASSYDRAGYSDTQYF. The DNA for the CDR3 is TGCGCCAGCAGCTACGACAGGGCCGGGTATTCAGATACGCAGTATTTT.

This clone was counted many times. The rearrangement joins TRBV6-5 to TRBJ1-6; 9 bases match TRBD1. V lost 4 bases and J lost 7; bases outside the gene matches: 8. The germline V gene has CDR1 MNHEY and CDR2 SVGAGI. CDR3 length: 16 residues. CDR3 in DNA: TGTGCCAGCAGTTGGAGGACAGGGGTGTGGAATTCACCCCTCCACTTT. Residues: CASSWRTGVWNSPLHF.

The rearrangement uses TRBV11-2 and TRBJ1-1; 9 nucleotides match TRBD1. The V segment lost 1 base and the J segment 5 bases; nucleotides outside the gene matches: 5. The CDR3 runs 15 residues. Germline V gene lookup returns CDR1 SGHAT and CDR2 FQNNGV. The CDR3 here is CASSLVRQGGTEAFF. The CDR3 DNA reads as TGTGCCAGCAGCTTAGTCCGACAGGGGGGTACTGAAGCTTTCTTT.

The chain employs TRBV28 and TRBJ1-4, with D possibly matching TRBD1 (6 bases). The CDR3 is 15 residues long. Germline V gene sequence: CDR1 MDHEN, CDR2 SYDVKM. Trimming pared 5 bases from V and 2 bases from J, leaving 12 bases between. DNA for the CDR3: TGTGCCAGCAGTAAAAACAGGGTCACTAATGAAAAACTGTTTTTT. Translating gives CASSKNRVTNEKLFF.

This clone was detected only once. The gene calls are TRBV5-1 and TRBJ2-5; D perhaps matches TRBD1 (5 bases). Germline loops: CDR1 SGHRS, CDR2 YFSETQ. Trimming took 4 bases from V and 5 from J, leaving 12 bases between them. This CDR3 is 13 amino acids long. The DNA of the CDR3 is TGCGCCAGCAGCGCAGGGCCGAGGGAGACCCAGTACTTC. It translates to CASSAGPRETQYF.

V and J are TRBV7-2 and TRBJ1-4, with TRBD1 matching over 7 bases. Losses at the gene ends were 0 bases for V and 5 bases for J; bases not matched to a gene: 0. Germline V CDR1 and CDR2: SGHTA, FQGNSA. The CDR3 covers 14 residues. CDR3 coding DNA: TGTGCCAGCAGCTTAGCCAGGGGGAATGAAAAACTGTTTTTT. Its translation is CASSLARGNEKLFF.

The V call is TRBV27, the J call TRBJ2-3; 15 bases match TRBD2. Trimming cost V 6 bases and J 1 base; bases outside gene matches: 8. The CDR3 is 18 amino acids. In germline, CDR1 is MNHEY, CDR2 SMNVEV (reference sequence). CDR3 in amino acids: CASRRTSGRADRTDTQYF. The CDR3 DNA reads TGTGCCAGCAGACGGACTAGCGGGAGGGCCGATCGCACAGATACGCAGTATTTT.